Listed below are T cell receptor beta chains from one sample, sequenced in a study of memory CD4+ T cells and cytomegalovirus serostatus. TCRdb's copy holds only in-frame clones and misses some; the assay was immunoSEQ multiplex PCR. The table lists 50,000 or so clones, around four fifths of them singletons. The sample consisted of memory CD4+ T cells from blood. The receptors come from an adult in good health and CMV-seropositive. CDR3s include the opening cysteine and the closing phenylalanine or tryptophan. The D gene is left open where the match is weak. Part of the rows lack a size; the others show once, few, many or a class for expanded clones.

TRBV5-6	NA	TRBD1	TRBJ1-5	TGTGCCAGCAGCTCCGACAGGGGTAGGCAGCCCCAGCATTTT	CASSSDRGRQPQHF
TRBV7-9	once	NA	TRBJ1-2	TGTGCCAGCAGCCTGGGGGGCAGATATGGCTACACCTTC	CASSLGGRYGYTF
TRBV5-6	NA	TRBD1	TRBJ1-2	TGTGCCAGCAGCTTCCGGGACAGGGCGCCTCGAAACTATGGCTACACCTTC	CASSFRDRAPRNYGYTF
TRBV5-4	NA	TRBD1	TRBJ2-5	TGTGCCAGCTGCCCGACAGGGGATGAGGAGACCCAGTACTTC	CASCPTGDEETQYF
TRBV6-6	NA	NA	TRBJ2-1	TGTGCCAGCAGTTACTCGATCACAGGGAGTAATGAGCAGTTCTTC	CASSYSITGSNEQFF
TRBV10-2	few	TRBD1	TRBJ2-7	TGCGCCAGCAGGAGGACAGGGGGCTCCTACGAGCAGTACTTC	CASRRTGGSYEQYF
TRBV25-1	few	NA	TRBJ1-2	TGTGCCAGCAGTGAAGGGGGCAGTGGCTACACCTTC	CASSEGGSGYTF
TRBV28	NA	NA	TRBJ1-2	TGTGCCAGCAGTCTCACAGGGAGTTCGGGCTATGGCTACACCTTC	CASSLTGSSGYGYTF
TRBV6-4	NA	NA	TRBJ2-1	TGTGCCAGCAGTGACTTTTCCGGGGGGCGTGAGCAGTTCTTC	CASSDFSGGREQFF
TRBV19	NA	TRBD1	TRBJ1-1	TGTGCCAGTACCCGGGACAGGGGATCCGGTGAAGCTTTCTTT	CASTRDRGSGEAFF
TRBV10-2	few	NA	TRBJ2-2	TGCGCCAGCAGTGATCCCAGACCTACGAACACCGGGGAGCTGTTTTTT	CASSDPRPTNTGELFF
TRBV6-6	NA	TRBD1	TRBJ1-5	TGTGCCAGCAGCCCAGTCGGGACAGATAGCAATCAGCCCCAGCATTTT	CASSPVGTDSNQPQHF
TRBV5-1	NA	TRBD2	TRBJ2-2	TGCGCCAGCAGTCGGGGGGACAACACCGGGGAGCTGTTTTTT	CASSRGDNTGELFF
TRBV2	NA	NA	TRBJ2-2	TGTGCCAGCACCCGGACAGTCACCGGGGAGCTGTTTTTT	CASTRTVTGELFF
TRBV5-4	NA	NA	TRBJ1-6	TGTGCCAGCAGCTTGGCCCGATCGGCAACCAATTCACCCCTCCACTTT	CASSLARSATNSPLHF
TRBV10-3	NA	NA	TRBJ2-3	TGTGCCATCAGTGAGTCGAAAGATAGCACAGATACGCAGTATTTT	CAISESKDSTDTQYF
TRBV6-5	NA	TRBD1	TRBJ2-5	TGTGCCAGCAGTCCCCAATTAGACAGGGGTGAGACCCAGTACTTC	CASSPQLDRGETQYF